This TCR beta chain was identified in a study of identifying expanded T cells in peripheral blood. This clone has a single count. Germline CDR1 SGHTA, CDR2 FQGTGA. V shed 2 bases and J shed 4 bases, with 5 bases lying between them. The length of the CDR3 is 12 residues. Sequencing used immunoSEQ multiplex PCR; TCRdb keeps in-frame clones, though not all of them. Here the sample spans more than 75,000 clones, 75% to 90% being singletons. Material: blood. V gene TRBV7-3 combines with J gene TRBJ1-2, with D unclear. The TCR comes from a person aged 18 to 70 in good health. CDR3 residues: CASSLDLYGYTF. CDR3 bases: TGTGCCAGCAGCTTAGACCTCTATGGCTACACCTTC.